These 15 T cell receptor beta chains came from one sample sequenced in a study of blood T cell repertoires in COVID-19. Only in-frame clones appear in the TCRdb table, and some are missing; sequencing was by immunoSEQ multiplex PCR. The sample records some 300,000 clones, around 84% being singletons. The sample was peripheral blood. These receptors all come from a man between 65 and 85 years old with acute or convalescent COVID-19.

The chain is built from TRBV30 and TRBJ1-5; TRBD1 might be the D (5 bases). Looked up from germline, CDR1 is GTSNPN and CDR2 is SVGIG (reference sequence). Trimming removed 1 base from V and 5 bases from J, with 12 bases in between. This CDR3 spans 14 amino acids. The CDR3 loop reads CAWSDGRDYQPQHF. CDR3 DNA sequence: TGTGCCTGGAGTGATGGCAGGGATTATCAGCCCCAGCATTTT.

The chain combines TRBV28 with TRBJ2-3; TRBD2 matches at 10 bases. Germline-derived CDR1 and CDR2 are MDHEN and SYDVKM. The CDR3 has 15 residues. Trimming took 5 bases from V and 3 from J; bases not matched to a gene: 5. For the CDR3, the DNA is TGTGCCAGCAGTCCACTAGCGGGACGTACAGATACGCAGTATTTT. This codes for CASSPLAGRTDTQYF.

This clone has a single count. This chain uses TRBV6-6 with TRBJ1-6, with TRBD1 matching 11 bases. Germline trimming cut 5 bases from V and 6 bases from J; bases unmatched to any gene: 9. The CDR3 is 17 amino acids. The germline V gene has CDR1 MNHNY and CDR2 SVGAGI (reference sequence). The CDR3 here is CASSRDRGRNSNSPLHF. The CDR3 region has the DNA TGTGCCAGCAGTCGGGACAGGGGGAGGAATAGTAATTCACCCCTCCACTTT.

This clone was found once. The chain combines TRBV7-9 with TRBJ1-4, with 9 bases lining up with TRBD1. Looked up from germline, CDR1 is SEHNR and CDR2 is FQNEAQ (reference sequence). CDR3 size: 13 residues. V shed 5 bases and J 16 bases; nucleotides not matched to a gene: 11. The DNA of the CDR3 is TGTGCCAGCAGCCCTACAGGGGGCGCGGGTCCGTTTTTT. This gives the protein CASSPTGGAGPFF.

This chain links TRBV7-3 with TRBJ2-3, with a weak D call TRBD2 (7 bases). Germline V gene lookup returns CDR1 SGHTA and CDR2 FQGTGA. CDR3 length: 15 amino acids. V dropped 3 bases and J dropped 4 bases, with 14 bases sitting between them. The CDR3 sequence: CASSLEGGPADTQYF. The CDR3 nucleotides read TGTGCCAGCAGCTTGGAGGGGGGGCCTGCAGATACGCAGTATTTT.

The CDR3 protein is CASSSTGLSEKLFF. CDR3 sequence (DNA): TGTGCCAGCAGCTCGACAGGTTTGAGTGAAAAACTGTTTTTT. The V gene is TRBV7-9, the J gene TRBJ1-4; a possible D gene is TRBD1 (6 bases). Looked up from germline, CDR1 is SEHNR and CDR2 is FQNEAQ (reference sequence). This CDR3 has 14 amino acids. Between the trimmed V and J ends, which lost 4 bases and 7 bases, there was a span of 13 bases.

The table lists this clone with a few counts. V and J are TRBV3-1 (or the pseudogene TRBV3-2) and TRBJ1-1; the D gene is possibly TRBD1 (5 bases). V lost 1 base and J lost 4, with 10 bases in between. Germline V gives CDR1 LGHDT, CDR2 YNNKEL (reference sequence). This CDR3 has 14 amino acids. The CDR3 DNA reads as TGTGCCAGCAGCCAAGTTTTGGGGGGCACTGAAGCTTTCTTT. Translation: CASSQVLGGTEAFF.

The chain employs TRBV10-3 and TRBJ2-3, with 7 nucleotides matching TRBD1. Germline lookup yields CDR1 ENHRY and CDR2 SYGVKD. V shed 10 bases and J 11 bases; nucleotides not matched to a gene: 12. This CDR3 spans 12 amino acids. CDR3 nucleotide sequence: TGTGCCACGACAGGGCCTACGACCTGGCAGTATTTT. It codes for CATTGPTTWQYF.

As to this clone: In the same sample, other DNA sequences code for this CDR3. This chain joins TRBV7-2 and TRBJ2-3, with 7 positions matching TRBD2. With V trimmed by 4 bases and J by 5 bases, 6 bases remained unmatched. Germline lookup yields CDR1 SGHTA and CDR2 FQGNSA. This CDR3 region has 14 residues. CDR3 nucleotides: TGTGCCAGCAGCTCAAGCGGGAAGGGAGATACGCAGTATTTT. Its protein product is CASSSSGKGDTQYF.

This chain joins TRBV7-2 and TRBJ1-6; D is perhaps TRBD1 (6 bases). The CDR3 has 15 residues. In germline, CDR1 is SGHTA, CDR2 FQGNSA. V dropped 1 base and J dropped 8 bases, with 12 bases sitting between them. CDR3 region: CASSLVKGGDSPLHF. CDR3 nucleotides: TGTGCCAGCAGCTTAGTAAAGGGGGGGGATTCACCCCTCCACTTT.

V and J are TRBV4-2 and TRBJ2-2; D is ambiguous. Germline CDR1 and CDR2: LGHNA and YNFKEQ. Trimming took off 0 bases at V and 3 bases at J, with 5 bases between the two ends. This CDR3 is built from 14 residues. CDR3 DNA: TGTGCCAGCAGCCAAGATATCTACACCGGGGAGCTGTTTTTT. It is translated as CASSQDIYTGELFF.

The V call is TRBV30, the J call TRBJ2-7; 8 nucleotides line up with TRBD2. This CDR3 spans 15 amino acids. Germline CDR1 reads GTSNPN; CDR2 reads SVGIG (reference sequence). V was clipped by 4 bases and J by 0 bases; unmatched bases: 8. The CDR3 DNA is TGTGCCTGGACCTTACTAGCGGCTAGCTCCTACGAGCAGTACTTC. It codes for CAWTLLAASSYEQYF.

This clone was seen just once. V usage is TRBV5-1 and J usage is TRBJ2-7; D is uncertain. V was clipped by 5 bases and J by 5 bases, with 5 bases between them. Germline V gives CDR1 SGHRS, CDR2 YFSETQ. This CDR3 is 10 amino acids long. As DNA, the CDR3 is TGCGCCAGCAGGTATCACGAGCAGTACTTC. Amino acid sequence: CASRYHEQYF.

The CDR3 DNA reads TGTGCCATCAGTGCCCCAGCCGGGACCTACGAGCAGTACTTC. Encoded protein: CAISAPAGTYEQYF. The chain recombines TRBV10-3 with TRBJ2-7, with D possibly matching TRBD2 (5 bases). Trimming shortened V by 4 bases and J by 2 bases, and 12 bases separated the two germline ends. The CDR3 length is 14 residues. Germline V gene data show CDR1 as ENHRY and CDR2 as SYGVKD.

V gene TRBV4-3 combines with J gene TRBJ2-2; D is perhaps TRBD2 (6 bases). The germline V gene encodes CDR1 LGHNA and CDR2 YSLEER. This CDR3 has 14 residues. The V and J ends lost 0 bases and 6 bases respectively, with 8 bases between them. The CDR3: CASSQDLAPGELFF. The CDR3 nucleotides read TGCGCCAGCAGCCAAGATCTAGCGCCCGGGGAGCTGTTTTTT.